This T cell receptor beta chain was captured by sequencing in a study of cytomegalovirus exposure and HLA in healthy donors (dated 2017 in TCRdb). As for the study more broadly: An earlier analysis of roughly 500 of the donors reported 276 Gb of sequence data and 95 million to 120 million unique TCR beta sequences obtained from 180 million or so T cells. Approximately 300 gigabases of sequencing data and 91 million or so unique TCR sequences made up an early release that covered 500 to 700 HLA-typed donors. Alongside the repertoire data, information on donor age, sex, ethnicity and CMV serostatus was compiled. The number of donors typed differed by locus, with 629-630 for A, B, C, DRB1 and DQB1, more than 500 for DQA1, 600 to 610 for DPA1, and around 450 for DPB1. Across about 370 genotyped donors of the cohort, an average of roughly 200,000 unique TCR beta nucleotide sequences per donor were sequenced, and roughly a sixth of those sequences were non-productive. High-throughput TCR immunosequencing, statistical association of individual TCRs with disease status, and machine learning were combined to predict cytomegalovirus infection status. Among the approximately 420 genotyped donors, around 81% belonged to the genetic ancestry cluster associated with self-reported Caucasian donors. HLA typing included class I and class II loci at four-digit resolution. A later genetic analysis took genome-wide SNP genotypes for about 55% of the roughly 700 donors and used that subset as a discovery cohort. Every discovery cohort repertoire had been produced on one sequencing platform. The study aimed to test whether signatures of past pathogen exposure could be identified by cataloging public T cell receptors. To decide whether each TCR beta V gene segment behaved as functional or pseudogenic, an earlier analysis of approximately 620 of the donors relied on high-throughput TCR beta sequencing. The T cell repertoires of around 670 subjects were profiled by immunosequencing and related to cytomegalovirus serostatus. Rather than using new phenotypic data, the later analysis identified candidate immune exposures from TCR beta sequences and from how often those sequences occurred across donors. A later analysis re-analyzed previously published TCR beta repertoires from 666 donors and added high-resolution HLA genotyping to study TCR occurrence patterns. In addition to the first cohort of around 670 subjects, a separate validation cohort of approximately 130 different subjects was used. Four or five DR-DQ haplotypes were handled as single units for association and clustering because linkage in the cohort was strong. What the authors observed across the whole study: In a later analysis, HLA-associated TCR beta chains were found to be more clonally expanded and to have lower generation probabilities than equally common non-associated chains. In an earlier analysis of approximately 590 of the donors, most TCR beta V segments were observed in productive rearrangements about 87% or about 30% of the time, broadly matching IMGT annotations. This cohort had only TCR beta chains sequenced, and the lack of alpha or paired-chain data limited which features could be detected. A few of the identified cytomegalovirus-associated TCR beta chains were confirmed in vitro to be specific for cytomegalovirus antigens. According to a later analysis, parvovirus B19, influenza, CMV and Epstein-Barr virus appeared linked to several top co-occurrence clusters. Assigning TCR associations to individual alleles was difficult when HLA alleles, especially DR and DQ, strongly co-occurred. Compared with the 666-donor mean, donors in an Asian-associated ancestry cluster had fewer N-insertions in productive TCRs, according to a later genetic analysis. Some IMGT-functional V segments, including TRBV6-2 and TRBV6-3, could not be told apart with the 87-base-pair reads, so those segments were excluded. A further reported finding was that TCR beta sequences accurately predicted the HLA-A and HLA-B alleles for most subjects in the first cohort. Seventeen rarely observed V segments, including chromosome 9 orphons, were excluded from the earlier analysis of approximately 500 of the donors because counts were too low. A cluster of highly shared sequence variants was judged likely to represent a technical artifact of the sequencing pipeline. While some public TCRs were present in many individuals, most TCR sequences turned up only very rarely across donors. A total of fewer than 200 TCR beta chains were listed by the study as associated with cytomegalovirus. Correlated functional status among segregating V segments might be attributable to linkage disequilibrium, but an unknown experimental factor could not be ruled out. A later analysis found that TCR association rates varied across HLA loci, with DRB1 alleles showing the most associated TCRs and HLA-C alleles the fewest. According to the authors, the approach could potentially be generalized to other disease states and immunological phenotypes. Cytomegalovirus status was reported to be diagnosed by the classifier with high specificity and sensitivity in both the original and validation cohorts. HLA typing was unavailable for some donors at each locus, so association tests used only the typed subset. The presence/absence analyses assumed that sequencing depth was roughly uniform across donors, and that assumption may not be true. Specific HLA alleles were associated with 15,000 to 20,000 TCR beta sequences at a false discovery rate of 0.05 in a later analysis. A later genetic analysis associated a missense DCLRE1C variant with V-gene and J-gene trimming of TCR beta chains, and an independent cohort replicated the association. The only immune exposure information available for the cohort was CMV serostatus. Most CMV-associated TCR beta chains appeared to be HLA-restricted in a later analysis, and the HLA associations seemed to be driven largely by CMV exposure.

From cysteine to phenylalanine, the CDR3 is 21 amino acids long. Just CDR3 DNA is preserved here, 63 bases in frame from base 1. This clone was detected a few times. Its antigen is still unknown. Per-base quality was not reported, and no clone a single base away is much larger than it. The cohort consisted of approximately 690 healthy bone marrow donors. All cohort members were sampled while nominally healthy, although unrecorded immune exposures were likely present. The donor was CMV seropositive and belonged to the group of some 290 seropositive cohort members. Each donor provided a peripheral blood sample, and peripheral blood mononuclear cells were used for TCR beta sequencing. The Qiagen DNeasy Blood Extraction Kit was used to extract genomic DNA from the blood cell samples. Receptors were amplified or captured by the immunoSEQ multiplex PCR assay. The multiplex PCR relied on a mix of 60 forward primers for TCR Vbeta segments and 13 reverse primers for TCR Jbeta segments. Amplification of the CDR3 region of rearranged TCR beta genes was performed with a multiplex PCR assay on genomic DNA. On the Illumina HiSeq System, the amplified TCR beta libraries were sequenced as 87-base-pair reads. As for the original processing: A later analysis counted about 80 million unique TCR beta chains across the 640 or so repertoires, and approximately 11 million of these chains were shared by at least two donors. Raw reads were error-corrected and collapsed into unique sequences by a nearest-neighbor algorithm in which closely related sequences were merged to remove PCR and sequencing errors. CDR3 sequences were aligned to IMGT reference sequences to assign V, D and J gene segments. For a sequence to be retained, a match of at least six nucleotides to both a V gene segment and a J gene segment was required. Rearrangements were classified as productive when the CDR3 lacked stop codons and remained in frame with V and J, and all other rearrangements were classified as non-productive. CDR3 was defined according to IMGT convention as the region running from the second conserved V-encoded cysteine to the conserved J-encoded phenylalanine. In an earlier analysis of more than 550 of the donors, sequences lacking an unambiguous match to a single V gene segment were excluded. In an earlier analysis of more than 500 of the donors, a V segment was called functional when productive rearrangements were above 56.7%, and segregating when the standard deviation between donors exceeded 5%. A statistical classification framework was built to diagnose cytomegalovirus status from the catalog of TCR beta chain sequences. In a later analysis, V and J genes were assigned by comparing TCR nucleotide sequences against IMGT/GENE-DB human TR gene sequences. A later analysis assigned CDR3 sequences and most-parsimonious VDJ recombination scenarios with the TCRdist pipeline. In a later analysis, each TCR beta chain was defined by its CDR3 amino acid sequence together with its V-gene family, and reads lacking a unique V-gene family were excluded. As a way to deal with suspected cross-contamination and a sequencing artifact, a later analysis dropped over 550 nucleotide sequences that were highly shared and had low generation probability. In a later analysis, a clonal expansion index for each public chain was calculated from normalized within-repertoire ranks of inferred template counts. In a later analysis, generation probabilities were computed with a VDJ recombination model fitted to out-of-frame rearrangements, and the resulting probabilities were checked against IGoR. In a later analysis, hypergeometric tests were used to score TCR-TCR, TCR-HLA and TCR-CMV co-occurrence, with a repertoire-size bias correction applied to TCR pairs. In a later analysis, false discovery rates were estimated by permuting HLA or CMV assignments 20 times. A later analysis grouped co-occurring TCRs with DBSCAN, adding TCRdist sequence similarity when clustering within HLA-allele-positive subsets. For co-occurrence clustering, repertoires with fewer than 30,000 or more than 120,000 public chains were excluded, along with five or six repertoires with anomalous nucleotide sharing. Sourced from immuneACCESS, this table was stored by TCRdb with only in-frame sequences that have V and J called. A share of the clones is absent; for the studies checked, an unresolved V gene accounts for under half, and the remainder has no known explanation. V and J calls and clone size follow that table, whereas D and trimming were derived from the DNA. Across this sample there are 120,000 or so clones, with roughly 82% seen only once. Roughly 5.2% of the sample lies in the top ten.

The rearrangement joined TRBV21-1 to TRBJ2-6; the D call in the table, TRBD1, was not verified against the DNA. TRBV21-1 constitutes a pseudogene. This receptor was identified in a man aged 18 to 30 in good health and CMV-seropositive. The material sequenced was PBMCs. Here the CDR3 is given as CASSKGGREANLVSGANVLTF. At the DNA level, the sequence is TGTGCCAGCAGCAAAGGGGGCCGCGAGGCAAATTTGGTTTCTGGGGCCAACGTCCTGACTTTC.